This is a list of T cell receptor beta chains from one sample in a study of OX40 agonist ivuxolimab in advanced cancers. Clones were read by immunoSEQ multiplex PCR, and TCRdb kept only the in-frame ones, dropping some. The table shows 85,000 to 95,000 clones, with about 91% occurring only once. The starting material was CD4+ or CD8+ T cells sorted from blood, obtained in a trial of the OX40 agonist ivuxolimab. These receptors came from an adult with an advanced solid tumor such as melanoma, head and neck, liver or kidney cancer. CDR3s include the opening cysteine and the closing phenylalanine or tryptophan. D genes are given only for firm matches. Where a row states a size, it is once, few, many or the class of an expanded clone; other rows omit it.

d_call	v_call	clone_size	cdr3_length	j_call	cdr3_nt	cdr3_aa
TRBD1	TRBV18	NA	14	TRBJ1-2	TGTGCCAGCTCACCAAGGGACAGGGGATACGGCTACACCTTC	CASSPRDRGYGYTF
NA	TRBV7-2	NA	16	TRBJ2-6	TGTGCCAGCAGGGTCCGGGGGGCACCCGGGGCCAACGTCCTGACTTTC	CASRVRGAPGANVLTF
TRBD2	TRBV2	NA	16	TRBJ2-5	TGTGCCAGCAGTCCTGCCCTAGCGGGAGCAGGAGAGACCCAGTACTTC	CASSPALAGAGETQYF
NA	TRBV13	NA	17	TRBJ2-7	TGTGCCAGCAGCTTAGGGACCCAGGGGAGGATTCTCTACGAGCAGTACTTC	CASSLGTQGRILYEQYF
NA	TRBV28	NA	14	TRBJ1-5	TGTGCCAGCCACTCCGCTCGGGGAGGTCAGCCCCAGCATTTT	CASHSARGGQPQHF
TRBD1	TRBV6-5	NA	15	TRBJ2-1	TGTGCCAGCACTTACAGGGACAGCTCCTACAATGAGCAGTTCTTC	CASTYRDSSYNEQFF
TRBD2	TRBV5-1	NA	18	TRBJ2-3	TGCGCCAGCACCCCCCGGTTTGCGGGAGGGCCGGGCTCAGATACGCAGTATTTT	CASTPRFAGGPGSDTQYF
NA	TRBV9	NA	13	TRBJ1-1	TGTGCCAGCAGCGGAGGACCGAACACTGAAGCTTTCTTT	CASSGGPNTEAFF
TRBD2	TRBV18	NA	15	TRBJ2-3	TGTGCCAGCTCACCCGGGGCGGGAGAAATAAATACGCAGTATTTT	CASSPGAGEINTQYF
NA	TRBV5-4	once	16	TRBJ2-7	TGTGCCAGCACCATTGGAGGGGGAGGGGGCGACTACGAGCAGTACTTC	CASTIGGGGGDYEQYF
NA	TRBV7-9	NA	15	TRBJ1-4	TGTGCCAGCAGCGACCAGGGGTTGGGGATTGAAAAACTGTTTTTT	CASSDQGLGIEKLFF
NA	TRBV7-3	NA	14	TRBJ2-2	TGTGCCAGCAGCTTAGGTATAGCCGCCGGGGAGCTGTTTTTT	CASSLGIAAGELFF
TRBD1	TRBV5-5	NA	17	TRBJ2-7	TGTGCCAGCAGCGCAGACAGGGGGCTCCCGATCTCCTACGAGCAGTACTTC	CASSADRGLPISYEQYF
TRBD1	TRBV19	few	14	TRBJ2-7	TGTGCCAGTAGTACGGGACAGGGGGCCTACGAGCAGTACTTC	CASSTGQGAYEQYF
TRBD2	TRBV9	NA	16	TRBJ2-4	TGTGCCAGCAGTTCTCCGGGACTAGCGGCATACAACATTCAGTACTTC	CASSSPGLAAYNIQYF
NA	TRBV4-1	NA	17	TRBJ2-7	TGCGCCAGCAGCCAAGATTTTGTGAGGCGGGCAGACTACGAGCAGTACTTC	CASSQDFVRRADYEQYF
TRBD1	TRBV5-1	once	15	TRBJ2-6	TGCGCCAGCAGCTCCGAGGGGGCCGGGGCCAACGTCCTGACTTTC	CASSSEGAGANVLTF
NA	TRBV5-6	NA	13	TRBJ2-1	TGTGCCAGCAGCCCACGACGGGGTCTTGAGCAGTTCTTC	CASSPRRGLEQFF
TRBD1	TRBV5-4	NA	18	TRBJ1-5	TGTGCCAGGCCGAAGACAGGGGATAGGGGGGATAGCAATCAGCCCCAGCATTTT	CARPKTGDRGDSNQPQHF
NA	TRBV6-6	NA	14	TRBJ2-5	TGTGCCAGCAGCCCCCGCGAGCGGTGGGAGACCCAGTACTTC	CASSPRERWETQYF
NA	TRBV7-8	NA	13	TRBJ2-7	TGTGCCAGCAGCTTATCCGGGCCCTACGAGCAGTACTTC	CASSLSGPYEQYF
NA	TRBV20-1	NA	11	TRBJ2-7	TGCAGTGCTTTGGACAGCTACGAGCAGTACTTC	CSALDSYEQYF
NA	TRBV6-5	NA	15	TRBJ2-6	TGTGCCAGCCGGGGGATCCCCTCTGGGGCCAACGTCCTGACTTTC	CASRGIPSGANVLTF
NA	TRBV7-2	NA	13	TRBJ2-7	TGTGCCAGCAGCTTACGGGGGGCCCGCGAGCAGTACTTC	CASSLRGAREQYF
NA	TRBV2	NA	15	TRBJ2-7	TGTGCCAGCAGCAAAGGGGGGGGAAGTCTAGGCGAGCAGTACTTC	CASSKGGGSLGEQYF
TRBD1	TRBV10-3	NA	16	TRBJ2-5	TGTGCCATCAGTCGCCAGACAGGGGGCTTGGGAGAGACCCAGTACTTC	CAISRQTGGLGETQYF
NA	TRBV28	once	15	TRBJ1-1	TGTGCCAGCAGTTTGGGTGGGAGGTCCGACGCCCGGGCTTTCTTT	CASSLGGRSDARAFF
TRBD1	TRBV7-2	NA	17	TRBJ2-7	TGTGCCAGCAGCGACCCGGGACAGGGGGAGGGCTCCTACGAGCAGTACTTC	CASSDPGQGEGSYEQYF
TRBD2	TRBV9	NA	18	TRBJ2-5	TGTGCCAGCAGCCGACAGGGACTAGCGGGAGTGACCAGCCAGACCCAGTACTTC	CASSRQGLAGVTSQTQYF
NA	TRBV6-1	NA	17	TRBJ2-3	TGTGCCAGCAGGGAAGGACCACGAGTACCTAGCACAGATACGCAGTATTTT	CASREGPRVPSTDTQYF
NA	TRBV10-3	once	12	TRBJ1-5	TGTGCCATCAGTGACCGGGATCAGCCCCAGCATTTT	CAISDRDQPQHF
NA	TRBV7-8	NA	13	TRBJ1-1	TGTGCCAGCAGCTTAGGGCTGGTTTCTGAAGCTTTCTTT	CASSLGLVSEAFF
TRBD2	TRBV30	NA	15	TRBJ2-1	TGTGCCTGGAGTGTGGCACTAGCGGGGGGGAATGAGCAGTTCTTC	CAWSVALAGGNEQFF